What follows describes a single T cell receptor beta chain. Its antigen target is currently unknown. No base qualities exist here, and no much larger clone lies one base off it. Libraries were made using the immunoSEQ multiplex PCR assay. The multiplex PCR relied on a mix of 60 forward primers for TCR Vbeta segments and 13 reverse primers for TCR Jbeta segments. Amplification of the CDR3 region of rearranged TCR beta genes was performed with a multiplex PCR assay on genomic DNA. The amplified TCR beta libraries were sequenced on the Illumina HiSeq System as 87-base-pair reads. The original pipeline was this. In a later analysis, tens of millions of unique TCR beta chains were counted across the approximately 620 repertoires, and roughly 10 million of these chains were shared by at least two donors. To remove PCR and sequencing errors, raw reads were error-corrected and collapsed into unique sequences using a nearest-neighbor algorithm that merged closely related sequences. V, D and J gene segments were assigned by aligning CDR3 sequences to IMGT reference sequences. Each retained sequence needed at least a six-nucleotide match to both a V gene segment and a J gene segment. A rearrangement was called productive if the CDR3 had no stop codons and remained in frame with V and J, and every other rearrangement was called non-productive. Following IMGT convention, CDR3 was defined as the stretch from the second conserved V-encoded cysteine up to the conserved J-encoded phenylalanine. In an earlier analysis of 587 of the donors, sequences lacking an unambiguous match to a single V gene segment were excluded. In an earlier analysis of some 590 of the donors, a V segment was called functional when productive rearrangements were above 56.7%, and segregating when the standard deviation between donors exceeded 5%. A statistical classification framework was developed to diagnose cytomegalovirus status using the catalog of TCR beta chain sequences. In a later analysis, TCR nucleotide sequences were compared against IMGT/GENE-DB human TR gene sequences so that V and J genes could be assigned. A later analysis assigned CDR3 sequences and most-parsimonious VDJ recombination scenarios with the TCRdist pipeline. In a later analysis, each TCR beta chain was defined by its CDR3 amino acid sequence together with its V-gene family, and reads lacking a unique V-gene family were excluded. In a later analysis, a few hundred highly shared, low-generation-probability nucleotide sequences were removed to address suspected cross-contamination and a sequencing artifact. For each public chain, a later analysis derived a clonal expansion index from normalized ranks of inferred template counts within each repertoire. In a later analysis, generation probabilities were computed using a VDJ recombination model fitted to out-of-frame rearrangements, and the results were checked against IGoR. A later analysis scored TCR-TCR, TCR-HLA and TCR-CMV co-occurrence with hypergeometric tests, applying a repertoire-size bias correction to TCR pairs. To estimate false discovery rates, a later analysis permuted the HLA or CMV assignments 20 times. In a later analysis, co-occurring TCRs were grouped using DBSCAN, and TCRdist sequence similarity was added for clustering within HLA-allele-positive subsets. Repertoires with fewer than 30,000 or more than 120,000 public chains, plus five repertoires with anomalous nucleotide sharing, were excluded from co-occurrence clustering. The source is immuneACCESS, and TCRdb retained only in-frame sequences with V and J called. Part of the clones is not carried over; for the studies checked, unresolved V genes explain less than half of this, and the remainder is unexplained. Clonal size and the V and J genes are those of that table, whereas D and trimming came from the DNA. This sample comprises some 150,000 clones, roughly 76% of them detected only once. Of the sample, 1.3% to 1.5% falls within the top ten clones.

The CDR3 contains 17 residues, cysteine and phenylalanine counted. Only the CDR3 DNA stays, 51 bases, in frame from base 1. The junction shows trimming of 1 base on V and 3 bases on J, and the gene matches do not reach 6 bases of it. CDR1 and CDR2 were assigned from the germline V gene as LGHNA and YNFKEQ. This record comes from a study of cytomegalovirus exposure and HLA in healthy donors (dated by TCRdb to about 2017). For the wider study: An earlier analysis of about 560 of the donors reported approximately 260 Gb of sequence data and about 120 million unique TCR beta sequences obtained from about 179 million T cells. Approximately 310 gigabases of sequencing data and tens of millions of unique TCR sequences were included in an early release covering over 600 HLA-typed donors. Among the 398 genotyped donors, approximately 77% belonged to the genetic ancestry cluster associated with self-reported Caucasian donors. The study aimed to test whether signatures of past pathogen exposure could be identified by cataloging public T cell receptors. The study used immunosequencing to profile the T cell repertoires of several hundred subjects and linked those repertoires to cytomegalovirus serostatus. A separate validation cohort of over 95 different subjects was used in addition to the approximately 610-subject first cohort. To predict cytomegalovirus infection status, the study combined high-throughput TCR immunosequencing, statistical association of individual TCRs with disease status, and machine learning. In a later analysis, previously published TCR beta repertoires from several hundred donors were re-analyzed and high-resolution HLA genotyping was added so that TCR occurrence patterns could be studied. The later analysis used no new phenotypic data to find candidate immune exposures, relying instead on TCR beta sequences and their occurrence across donors. An earlier analysis of several hundred of the donors applied high-throughput TCR beta sequencing to assess whether each TCR beta V gene segment acted as functional or pseudogenic. Donor age, sex, ethnicity and CMV serostatus were compiled alongside the repertoire data. A later genetic analysis used genome-wide SNP genotypes for about three fifths of the roughly 700 donors, treating that subset as a discovery cohort. Every discovery cohort repertoire had been produced on one sequencing platform. Both class I and class II loci were covered by HLA typing, at four-digit resolution. The number of donors typed differed by locus, with roughly 629-640 for A, B, C, DRB1 and DQB1, around 500 for DQA1, 600 to 610 for DPA1, and around 460 for DPB1. Four to six DR-DQ haplotypes were handled as single units for association and clustering because linkage in the cohort was strong. Among 398 genotyped donors of the cohort, an average of about 240,000 unique TCR beta nucleotide sequences were sequenced per donor, around a sixth of them non-productive.

General conclusions and limits of the study: In an earlier analysis of more than 500 of the donors, most TCR beta V segments appeared in productive rearrangements about 87% or about 30% of the time, broadly matching IMGT annotations. The earlier analysis of about 600 of the donors excluded approximately 15 rarely observed V segments, including chromosome 9 orphons, because counts were too low. Strong co-occurrence of HLA alleles, especially DR and DQ, made assigning TCR associations to individual alleles difficult. The 87-base-pair reads could not distinguish some IMGT-functional V segments, including TRBV6-2 and TRBV6-3, so those segments were excluded. In this cohort, only TCR beta chains were sequenced, and detectable features were limited by the absence of alpha or paired-chain data. A later analysis found that TCR association rates varied across HLA loci, with DRB1 alleles showing the most associated TCRs and HLA-C alleles the fewest. A later analysis reported that several top co-occurrence clusters appeared linked to parvovirus B19, influenza, CMV and Epstein-Barr virus. In a later analysis, about 16,000 TCR beta sequences were associated with specific HLA alleles at a false discovery rate of 0.05. Correlated functional status among segregating V segments might reflect linkage disequilibrium, but an unknown experimental factor could not be ruled out. The authors suggested that the approach could potentially be extended to other disease states and immunological phenotypes. A later genetic analysis reported fewer N-insertions in productive TCRs among donors in an Asian-associated ancestry cluster than the roughly 620-donor mean. Compared with equally common non-associated chains, HLA-associated TCR beta chains in a later analysis were more clonally expanded and had lower generation probabilities. Cytomegalovirus status was reported to be diagnosed by the classifier with high specificity and sensitivity in both the original and validation cohorts. Because HLA typing was unavailable for some donors at each locus, only the typed subset was used in association tests. A cluster of highly shared sequence variants was judged likely to be a technical artifact of the sequencing pipeline. A further reported finding was that TCR beta sequences accurately predicted the HLA-A and HLA-B alleles for most subjects in the first cohort. In vitro tests confirmed that a few of the cytomegalovirus-associated TCR beta chains recognize cytomegalovirus antigens. Most TCR sequences were seen in very few donors, while some public TCRs were found in many individuals. Roughly uniform sequencing depth across donors was assumed in presence/absence analyses, although this assumption may not hold. In a later analysis, most CMV-associated TCR beta chains were found to appear HLA-restricted, with HLA associations seemingly driven largely by CMV exposure. The only immune exposure information available for the cohort was CMV serostatus. An association between a missense DCLRE1C variant and V-gene and J-gene trimming of TCR beta chains was found in a later genetic analysis and replicated in an independent cohort. The study gave a list of 150 to 200 TCR beta chains associated with cytomegalovirus.

The cohort was made up of approximately 670 healthy bone marrow donors. At the time of sampling, all cohort members were nominally healthy, though unrecorded immune exposures were likely present. The donor tested CMV seronegative, placing the donor among the 350 or so seronegative members of the cohort. A peripheral blood sample was provided by each donor, and peripheral blood mononuclear cells were used for TCR beta sequencing. The Qiagen DNeasy Blood Extraction Kit was used to extract genomic DNA from the blood cell samples. This receptor was taken from a man in his sixties in good health and CMV-seronegative. The sample consisted of PBMCs. The V and J genes are TRBV4-2 and TRBJ2-1; 10 central nucleotides agree with TRBD2. The encoded CDR3 is CASSQAVLAGGYNEQFF. The sequenced DNA: TGTGCCAGCAGCCAAGCGGTTTTAGCGGGGGGCTACAATGAGCAGTTCTTC.